This TCR beta chain was captured in a study of T cells in Graves' hyperthyroidism and ophthalmopathy. Amplification yielded TCR beta CDR3 regions, with RNA transcripts as the source. The TCR CDR3 first-round RT-PCR relied on the HTBI primer set. Each CDR3 protein gets one entry after TCRdb re-called the multiplex PCR reads with MiXCR. The data contain approximately 400,000 distinct CDR3 sequences, more than 15% of them singletons. The CDR3 consists of 15 residues. Germline V lookup: CDR1 LGHDT, CDR2 YNNKEL (reference sequence). Trimming removed 0 bases from V and 3 bases from J, with 9 bases in between. This clonotype has a count of ten or more.

The origin of this receptor is a woman younger than 30 with Graves' hyperthyroidism. This chain uses TRBV3-1 with TRBJ1-5; the D is unclear. The sequenced sample was blood. CDR3 region: CASSQDPTNNQPQHF. The CDR3 DNA reads as TGTGCCAGCAGCCAAGACCCGACAAACAATCAGCCCCAGCATTTT. The full variable domain, rest sourced from reference TRBV3-1 and TRBJ1-5, is DTAVSQTPKYLVTQMGNDKSIKCEQNLGHDTMYWYKQDSKKFLKIMFSYNNKELIINETVPNRFSPKSPDKAHLNLHINSLELGDSAVYFCASSQDPTNNQPQHFGDGTRLSIL.